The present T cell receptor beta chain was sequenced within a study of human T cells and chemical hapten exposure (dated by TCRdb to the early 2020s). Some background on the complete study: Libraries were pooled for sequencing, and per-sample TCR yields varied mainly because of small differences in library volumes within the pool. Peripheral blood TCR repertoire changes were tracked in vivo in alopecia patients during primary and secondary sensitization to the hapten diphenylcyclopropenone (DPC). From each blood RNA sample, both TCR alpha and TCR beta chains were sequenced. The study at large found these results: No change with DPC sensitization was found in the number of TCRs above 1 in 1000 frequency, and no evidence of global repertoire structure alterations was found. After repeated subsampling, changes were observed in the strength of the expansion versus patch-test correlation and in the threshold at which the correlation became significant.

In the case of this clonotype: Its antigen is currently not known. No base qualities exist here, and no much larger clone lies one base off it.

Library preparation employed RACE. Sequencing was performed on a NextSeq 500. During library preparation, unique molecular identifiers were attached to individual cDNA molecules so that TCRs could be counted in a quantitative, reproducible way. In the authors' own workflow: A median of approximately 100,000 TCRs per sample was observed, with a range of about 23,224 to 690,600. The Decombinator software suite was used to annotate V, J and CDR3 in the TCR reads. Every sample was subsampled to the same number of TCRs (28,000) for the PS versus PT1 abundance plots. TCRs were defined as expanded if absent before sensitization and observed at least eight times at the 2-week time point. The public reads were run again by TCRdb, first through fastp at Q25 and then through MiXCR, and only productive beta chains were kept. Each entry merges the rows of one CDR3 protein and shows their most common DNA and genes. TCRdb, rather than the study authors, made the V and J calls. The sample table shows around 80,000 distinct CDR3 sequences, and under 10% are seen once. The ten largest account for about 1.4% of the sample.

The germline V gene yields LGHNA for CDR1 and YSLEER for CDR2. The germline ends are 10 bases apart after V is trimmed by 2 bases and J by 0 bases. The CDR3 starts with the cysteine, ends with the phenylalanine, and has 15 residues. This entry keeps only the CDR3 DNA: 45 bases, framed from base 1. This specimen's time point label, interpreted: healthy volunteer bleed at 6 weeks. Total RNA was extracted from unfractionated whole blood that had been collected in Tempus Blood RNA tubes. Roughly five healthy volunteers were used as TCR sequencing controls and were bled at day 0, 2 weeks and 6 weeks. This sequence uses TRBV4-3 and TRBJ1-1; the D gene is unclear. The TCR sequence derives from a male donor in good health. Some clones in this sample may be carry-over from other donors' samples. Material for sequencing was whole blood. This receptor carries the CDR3 CASSQSGFMNTEAFF. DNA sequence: TGCGCCAGCAGCCAATCCGGTTTTATGAACACTGAAGCTTTCTTT.